These 16 T cell receptor beta chains share one sample of origin, sequenced in a study of Ad26.COV2.S vaccination and SARS-CoV-2 variants. Produced via immunoSEQ multiplex PCR; TCRdb's table is partial and in-frame only. This repertoire shows 350,000 to 450,000 clones, around 90% found once; its top ten account for roughly 3.2%. Indicated treatment: about 20 received Ad26.COV2.S at low or high dose, single or two shots; about five received placebo; per-sample allocation not given. Day 63 after the first vaccine or placebo injection was the time point for sampling. The sequenced sample was peripheral blood, obtained in a trial of Ad26.COV2.S vaccine versus placebo. The receptor source for this set is a person aged 18-60 years who received the Ad26.COV2.S COVID-19 vaccine or a placebo.

J is TRBJ2-3 and V is TRBV6-2 or TRBV6-3; D unresolved. CDR3 length: 13 amino acids. V shed 4 bases and J shed 0 bases, with 5 bases lying between them. CDR1 and CDR2 (germline): MNHEY, SVGEGT. The CDR3 DNA follows: TGTGCCAGCAGTTCATACAGCACAGATACGCAGTATTTT. It encodes CASSSYSTDTQYF.

V usage is TRBV6-2 or TRBV6-3 and J usage is TRBJ1-5; D is undetermined. The germline V and J ends were trimmed by 2 bases and 4 bases, with 12 bases remaining between them. From germline, CDR1 is MNHEY and CDR2 SVGEGT. This CDR3 region has 15 residues. In DNA, the CDR3 is TGTGCCAGCAGTTACGAAGGCTTAAAGAATCAGCCCCAGCATTTT. It is translated as CASSYEGLKNQPQHF.

A word on this clone: Germline and junction disagree at one end, which may indicate a read error. The V and J genes are TRBV3-1 (or the pseudogene TRBV3-2) and TRBJ1-1; TRBD1 matches at 7 bases. In germline, CDR1 is LGHDT, CDR2 YNNKEL (reference sequence). The length of the CDR3 is 9 residues. CDR3 DNA sequence: TGTGCCAGCAGCCGGGACAGACTCTTT. It translates to CASSRDRLF.

The J gene is TRBJ2-5, the V gene TRBV27, with 9 bases identical to TRBD2. The germline V gene has CDR1 MNHEY and CDR2 SMNVEV (reference sequence). The CDR3 length is 16 residues. V gave up 7 bases and J gave up 5 bases; unmatched junction bases: 14. The CDR3 region has the DNA TGTGCCAGCAAAGGGATAAGCGGGGGGCCGCGGGAGACCCAGTACTTC. Protein sequence: CASKGISGGPRETQYF.

This rearrangement joins TRBV10-3 to TRBJ2-7; no clear D. The CDR3 contains 13 residues. V gave up 4 bases and J gave up 1 base, with 8 bases separating them. Germline CDR1 ENHRY, CDR2 SYGVKD. This CDR3 reads CAISAGPSYEQYF. The CDR3 coding sequence is TGTGCCATCAGTGCCGGACCTTCCTACGAGCAGTACTTC.

This sequence joins TRBV4-1 and TRBJ1-1; tentatively, D is TRBD1 (5 bases). Germline CDR1 is MGHRA and CDR2 is YSYEKL. V was shortened by 0 bases and J by 8 bases, with 13 bases between the two germline ends. The CDR3 covers 14 residues. As DNA, the CDR3 is TGCGCCAGCAGCCAAGATGGCAGGGAAGTGGAAGCTTTCTTT. Translated: CASSQDGREVEAFF.

This chain connects TRBV9 to TRBJ2-1; 11 bases are a match to TRBD2. The CDR3 has 15 residues. Germline assignment: CDR1 SGDLS and CDR2 YYNGEE. V gave up 4 bases and J gave up 9 bases; unmatched junction bases: 9. The CDR3 nucleotides are TGTGCCAGCAGCTCCCAGGTAGCGGGGGGGTTTGAGCAGTTCTTC. Translated: CASSSQVAGGFEQFF.

V is TRBV12-3 or TRBV12-4 and J is TRBJ1-2; D is uncertain. Deletions cut 7 bases from V and 2 bases from J, with 8 bases between. This CDR3 contains 12 residues. CDR3 bases: TGTGCCAGCATCGCAGAGAACTATGGCTACACCTTC. Protein: CASIAENYGYTF.

CDR3 amino acids: CASSAGQVVGHF. CDR3 bases: TGTGCCAGCAGCGCTGGACAAGTCGTTGGGCATTTT. The rearrangement joins TRBV9 to TRBJ1-5; D might be TRBD1 (5 bases). This CDR3 contains 12 residues. Trimming removed 3 bases at V and 15 bases at J, with 16 bases between. CDR1 is SGDLS, CDR2 YYNGEE, per germline. The entire variable domain, with the rest obtained from reference TRBV9 and TRBJ1-5, is as follows: DSGVTQTPKHLITATGQRVTLRCSPRSGDLSVYWYQQSLDQGLQFLIQYYNGEERAKGNILERFSAQQFPDLHSELNLSSLELGDSALYFCASSAGQVVGHFGDGTRLSIL.

The chain has TRBV7-8 and TRBJ2-7; no clear D gene. This CDR3 region has 14 residues. CDR1 is SGHVS and CDR2 is FQNEAQ in the germline V gene. V lost 5 bases, J lost 4 bases, and 15 bases lay in between. The CDR3 reads CASSLTRLPYEQYF. The CDR3 bases are TGTGCCAGCAGCCTGACTCGCCTTCCGTACGAGCAGTACTTC.

The V gene is TRBV7-8, the J gene TRBJ2-2; a weak D match, TRBD2 (5 bases). From germline, CDR1 is SGHVS and CDR2 FQNEAQ. The CDR3 is made up of 15 amino acids. The germline V and J ends were trimmed by 1 base and 6 bases, with 12 bases remaining between them. CDR3: CASSLVRTRAGELFF. The CDR3 bases are TGTGCCAGCAGCTTAGTTAGGACGAGGGCCGGGGAGCTGTTTTTT. Variable domain in full (rest from reference TRBV7-8 and TRBJ2-2): GAGVSQSPRYKVAKRGQDVALRCDPISGHVSLFWYQQALGQGPEFLTYFQNEAQLDKSGLPSDRFFAERPEGSVSTLKIQRTQQEDSAVYLCASSLVRTRAGELFFGEGSRLTVL.

This rearrangement joins TRBV5-6 to TRBJ1-5, with a possible D match to TRBD1 (6 bases). Germline V gene sequence: CDR1 SGHDT, CDR2 YYEEEE. The CDR3 covers 17 residues. Trimming shortened V by 4 bases and J by 4 bases, and 21 bases separated the two germline ends. The CDR3 reads CASSPRVGRGSNQPQHF. CDR3 in DNA: TGTGCCAGCAGCCCCCGGGTCGGCAGGGGTAGTAATCAGCCCCAGCATTTT. Drawing the rest from reference TRBV5-6 and TRBJ1-5, the complete variable domain is DAGVTQSPTHLIKTRGQQVTLRCSPKSGHDTVSWYQQALGQGPQFIFQYYEEEERQRGNFPDRFSGHQFPNYSSELNVNALLLGDSALYLCASSPRVGRGSNQPQHFGDGTRLSIL.

This chain connects TRBV10-3 to TRBJ2-7; D might be TRBD2 (5 bases). The ends were cut back, 10 bases at V and 7 bases at J, with 17 bases in the middle. This CDR3 has 12 residues. From germline, CDR1 is ENHRY and CDR2 SYGVKD. The CDR3 nucleotides read TGTGCCACCGGAGGACTGGGTGTGGAGCAGTACTTC. It is translated as CATGGLGVEQYF.

The chain has TRBV6-5 and TRBJ2-7; D perhaps matches TRBD2 (6 bases). The CDR3 contains 12 residues. V lost 6 bases to trimming and J lost 3 bases, with 9 bases between them. Per germline, CDR1 MNHEY and CDR2 SVGAGI. The chain's CDR3 is CASRGDFYEQYF. The CDR3 coding sequence is TGTGCCAGCAGGGGGGACTTCTACGAGCAGTACTTC.

The J gene is TRBJ2-2, the V gene TRBV11-2; maybe TRBD2 (6 bases). The V gene lost 6 bases and the J gene lost 2 bases, with 16 bases spanning the gap. The germline V gene has CDR1 SGHAT and CDR2 FQNNGV. This CDR3 region has 16 residues. The CDR3 region has the DNA TGTGCCAGCAGGTTTAGGAGCGGACTAAACACCGGGGAGCTGTTTTTT. Its protein is CASRFRSGLNTGELFF.

A few counts support this clone. The chain recombines TRBV11-2 with TRBJ2-7, with D possibly TRBD1 on 6 matching bases. This CDR3 comprises 16 residues. Deletions cut 4 bases from V and 6 bases from J, with 22 bases between. Germline CDR1 SGHAT, CDR2 FQNNGV. CDR3 region: CASSSRGDIRLGEQYF. Written as DNA, the CDR3 is TGTGCCAGCAGCTCAAGAGGGGACATTCGACTGGGCGAGCAGTACTTC.